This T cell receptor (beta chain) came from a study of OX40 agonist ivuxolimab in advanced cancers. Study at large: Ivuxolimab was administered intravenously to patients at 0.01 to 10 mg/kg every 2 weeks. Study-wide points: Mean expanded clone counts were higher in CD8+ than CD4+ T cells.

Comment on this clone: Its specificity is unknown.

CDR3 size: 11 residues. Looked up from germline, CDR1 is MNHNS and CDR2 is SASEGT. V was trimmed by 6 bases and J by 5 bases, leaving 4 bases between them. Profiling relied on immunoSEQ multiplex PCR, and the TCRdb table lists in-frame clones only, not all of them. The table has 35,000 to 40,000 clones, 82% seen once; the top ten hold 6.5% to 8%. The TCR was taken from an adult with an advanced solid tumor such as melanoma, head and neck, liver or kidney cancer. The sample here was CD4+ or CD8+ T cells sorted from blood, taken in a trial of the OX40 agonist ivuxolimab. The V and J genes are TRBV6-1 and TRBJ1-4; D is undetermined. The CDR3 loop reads CASRVNEKLFF. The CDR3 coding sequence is TGTGCCAGCAGGGTCAATGAAAAACTGTTTTTT.